The subject of this entry is one T cell receptor (beta chain). Its antigen has not been determined. Base qualities are not recorded, but no much larger clone differs from it by a single base. This entry comes from a study of OX40 agonist ivuxolimab in advanced cancers. About the full investigation: Ivuxolimab was an agonistic, fully human IgG2 monoclonal antibody directed against OX40 (CD134), a costimulatory receptor. Intravenous ivuxolimab was administered to patients every 2 weeks at six dose levels: 0.01, 0.1, 0.3, 1.5, 3 and 10 mg/kg. Of the approximately 54 patients in dose escalation, about 20 had hepatocellular carcinoma, about 15 had melanoma, 9 had renal cell carcinoma and 9 had head and neck cancer. In the dose-escalation cohort, more than 75% of patients were male, and the mean age was approximately 60 years, with a range of about 20 to 79. Prior anti-PD-1, anti-PD-L1 or anti-CTLA-4 therapy was permitted, and less than 45% of dose-escalation patients had received checkpoint inhibitors. Partial responses occurred in three dose-escalation patients, of whom one had hepatocellular carcinoma and two had cutaneous melanoma. The point of sequencing TCRbeta in the periphery was to test whether ivuxolimab changed TCR sequence diversity and drove clonal T-cell expansion. The paper describes the monotherapy dose-escalation part (N of about 52 patients) of the phase I trial of ivuxolimab. The investigation overall reported the following: Partial responders in the 0.1-3.0 mg/kg groups had among the lowest normalized peripheral clonal expansion, especially among CD8+ T cells. The antigen specificity of the clonally expanded peripheral T cells was not determined. Low levels of normalized T-cell clonal expansion were also seen in some nonresponding patients. After ivuxolimab, expanded clones were on average more numerous among CD8+ T cells than among CD4+ T cells. Clonal expansion of both CD4+ and CD8+ blood T cells was observed from baseline to week 6 at doses 0.1 to 3.0 mg/kg.

To sequence the TCRbeta CDR3 region, genomic DNA was isolated from the sorted cells. The immunoSEQ Assay was used to sequence the TCRbeta CDR3 regions. TCRdb took this table from immuneACCESS and kept in-frame rearrangements with V and J called. Such tables lack part of the clones; where checked against another copy, unresolved V genes explain under half of the gap, and the rest is unexplained. The sample table contains some 80,000 clones; only one count was recorded for 85% of them. Under 0.75% of the sample lies in the top ten. Patients with autoimmune disease history or receiving systemic immunosuppression were excluded from the trial. In every dose cohort, peripheral blood was drawn for TCR sequencing at baseline, cycle 4 day 1, and cycle 7 day 1. Samples were obtained from an open-label, multicenter, first-in-human phase I dose-escalation trial of ivuxolimab. Adults with locally advanced or metastatic head and neck squamous cell, hepatocellular, melanoma or renal cell carcinoma were enrolled in the trial. Before TCR sequencing, CD4+ T cells and CD8+ T cells were sorted from peripheral blood as separate populations.

The specimen comprised CD4+ or CD8+ T cells sorted from blood, sampled in a trial of the OX40 agonist ivuxolimab. The sequence was collected from an adult with an advanced solid tumor such as melanoma, head and neck, liver or kidney cancer.

This receptor has the CDR3 CASSYLLSPLHF. The sequence in DNA is TGTGCCAGCAGTTACCTCCTTTCACCCCTCCACTTT. Rearrangement joined TRBV6-6 to TRBJ1-6; no confident D gene assignment can be made. The V end loses 2 bases and the J end loses 9 bases, and a stretch of 5 bases separates them. From cysteine to phenylalanine, the CDR3 is 12 amino acids long. Only CDR3 DNA remains: 36 bases, in frame from the first base. CDR1 and CDR2 are read off the germline V gene (reference sequence) as MNHNY and SVGAGI.